This TCR beta chain originates from a study of shared clonotypes between healthy human individuals. The overall study: Two female and a few male donors aged 18 to 49 were enrolled.

Both subsets, CD45RA+ naive and CD45RA-negative memory, were split from the CD4+ cells. On this clone: A much larger clone differs from this one at a single base, so this may be a read error.

Sequencing used immunoSEQ multiplex PCR; TCRdb keeps in-frame clones, though not all of them. This table holds under 850,000 clones, roughly two thirds found once. Trimming left V 6 bases short and J 1 base short, with 8 bases between. Germline CDR1 reads MDHEN; CDR2 reads SYDVKM. The CDR3 has 13 residues. This clonotype was sampled from a woman aged 25-40 years in good health. Sequenced sample: memory CD4+ T cells sorted from blood. Subset specified: CD45RA-negative fraction. The chain links TRBV28 to TRBJ2-3; D is unclear. CDR3 bases: TGTGCCAGCAGCCCTGGCGGCACAGATACGCAGTATTTT. Protein: CASSPGGTDTQYF. Looking up the rest from reference TRBV28 and TRBJ2-3 gives the full variable domain: DVKVTQSSRYLVKRTGEKVFLECVQDMDHENMFWYRQDPGLGLRLIYFSYDVKMKEKGDIPEGYSVSREKKERFSLILESASTNQTSMYLCASSPGGTDTQYFGPGTRLTVL.